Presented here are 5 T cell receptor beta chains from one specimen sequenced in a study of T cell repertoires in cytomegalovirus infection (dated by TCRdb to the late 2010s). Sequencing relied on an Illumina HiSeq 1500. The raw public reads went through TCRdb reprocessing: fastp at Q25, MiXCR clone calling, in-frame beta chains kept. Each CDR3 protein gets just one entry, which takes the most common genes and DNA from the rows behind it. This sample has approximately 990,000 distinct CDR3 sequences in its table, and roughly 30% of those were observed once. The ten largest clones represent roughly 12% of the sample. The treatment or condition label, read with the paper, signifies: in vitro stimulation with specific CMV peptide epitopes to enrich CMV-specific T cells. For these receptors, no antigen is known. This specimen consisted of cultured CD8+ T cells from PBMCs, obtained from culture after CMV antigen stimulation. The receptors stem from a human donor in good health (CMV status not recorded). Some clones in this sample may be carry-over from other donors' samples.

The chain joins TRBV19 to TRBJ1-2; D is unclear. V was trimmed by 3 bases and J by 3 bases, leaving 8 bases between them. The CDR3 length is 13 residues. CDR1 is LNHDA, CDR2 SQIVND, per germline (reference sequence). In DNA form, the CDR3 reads TGTGCCAGTAGTATCCAGATATACTATGGCTACACCTTC. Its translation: CASSIQIYYGYTF.

The CDR3 DNA sequence: TGTGCCTCCGTTAATCCGTGGCAAAGCTTGGCTGAAGCTTTCTTT. Protein product: CASVNPWQSLAEAFF. The rearrangement uses TRBV6-1 and TRBJ1-1; no firm D call. The CDR3 extends over 15 amino acids. From germline, CDR1 is MNHNS and CDR2 SASEGT. V was clipped by 11 bases and J by 6 bases, with 25 bases between them.

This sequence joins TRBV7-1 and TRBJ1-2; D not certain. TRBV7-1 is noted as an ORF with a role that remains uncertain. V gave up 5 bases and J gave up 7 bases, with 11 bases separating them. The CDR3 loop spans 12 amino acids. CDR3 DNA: TGTGCCAGCAGCCCTGGGTATCTTGGCTACACCTTC. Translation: CASSPGYLGYTF.

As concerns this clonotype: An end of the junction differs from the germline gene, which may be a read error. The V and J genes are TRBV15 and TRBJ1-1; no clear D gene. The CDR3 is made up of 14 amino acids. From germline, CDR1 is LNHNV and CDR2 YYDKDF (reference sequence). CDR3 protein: CATSRDGYNTEAFF. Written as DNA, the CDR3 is TGTGCCACCAGCCGAGACGGGTATAACACTGAAGCTTTCTTT. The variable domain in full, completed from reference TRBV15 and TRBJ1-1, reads DAMVIQNPRYQVTQFGKPVTLSCSQTLNHNVMYWYQQKSSQAPKLLFHYYDKDFNNEADTPDNFQSRRPNTSFCFLDIRSPGLGDTAMYLCATSRDGYNTEAFFGQGTRLTVV.

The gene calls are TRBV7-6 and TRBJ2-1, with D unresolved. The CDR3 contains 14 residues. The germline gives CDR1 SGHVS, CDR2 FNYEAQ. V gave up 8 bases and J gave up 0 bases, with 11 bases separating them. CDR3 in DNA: TGTGCCAGCGCAAACGAAGTCTCCTACAATGAGCAGTTCTTC. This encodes CASANEVSYNEQFF.